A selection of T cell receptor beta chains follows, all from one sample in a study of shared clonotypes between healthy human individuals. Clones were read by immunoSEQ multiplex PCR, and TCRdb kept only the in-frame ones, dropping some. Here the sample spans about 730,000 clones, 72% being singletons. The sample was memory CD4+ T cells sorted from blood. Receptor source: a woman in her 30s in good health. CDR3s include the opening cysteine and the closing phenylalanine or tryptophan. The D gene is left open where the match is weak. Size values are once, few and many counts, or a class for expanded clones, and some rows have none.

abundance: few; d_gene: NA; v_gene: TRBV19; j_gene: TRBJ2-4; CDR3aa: CASNSGQPLAKNIQYF; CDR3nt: TGTGCCAGTAATTCCGGACAGCCTCTAGCCAAAAACATTCAGTACTTC
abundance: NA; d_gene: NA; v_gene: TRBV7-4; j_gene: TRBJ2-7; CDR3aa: CASSWQGGDYEQYF; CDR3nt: TGTGCCAGCAGCTGGCAGGGTGGGGACTACGAGCAGTACTTC
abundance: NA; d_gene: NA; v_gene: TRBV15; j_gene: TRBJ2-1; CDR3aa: CATSRDPGQEQFF; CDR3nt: TGTGCCACCAGCAGAGATCCCGGGCAAGAGCAGTTCTTC
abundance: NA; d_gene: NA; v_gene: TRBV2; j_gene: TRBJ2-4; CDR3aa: CASTVRELAKNIQYF; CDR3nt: TGTGCCAGCACTGTCAGGGAATTAGCCAAAAACATTCAGTACTTC
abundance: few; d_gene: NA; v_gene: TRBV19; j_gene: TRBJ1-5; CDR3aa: CASSIFRIGNQPQHF; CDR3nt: TGTGCCAGTAGTATCTTTCGGATTGGCAATCAGCCCCAGCATTTT
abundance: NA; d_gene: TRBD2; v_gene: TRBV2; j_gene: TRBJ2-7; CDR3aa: CASSAGSGRSYEQYF; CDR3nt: TGTGCCAGCAGTGCAGGTAGCGGGAGGTCCTACGAGCAGTACTTC
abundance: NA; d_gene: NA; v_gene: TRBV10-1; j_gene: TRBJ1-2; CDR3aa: CASSLGPDYGYTF; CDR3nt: TGCGCCAGCAGCCTCGGACCGGACTATGGCTACACCTTC
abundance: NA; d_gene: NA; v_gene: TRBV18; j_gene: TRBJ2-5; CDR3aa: CASSPEGTHLQETQYF; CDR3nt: TGTGCCAGCTCACCGGAGGGCACTCACCTCCAAGAGACCCAGTACTTC
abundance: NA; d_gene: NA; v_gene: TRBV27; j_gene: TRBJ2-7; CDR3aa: CASSPEAGSSYEQYF; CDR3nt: TGTGCCAGCAGCCCGGAAGCGGGCTCATCCTACGAGCAGTACTTC
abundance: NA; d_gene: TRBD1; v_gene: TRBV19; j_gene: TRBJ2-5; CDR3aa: CASSIGQGVGQTQYF; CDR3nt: TGTGCCAGTAGTATTGGACAGGGGGTCGGACAGACCCAGTACTTC
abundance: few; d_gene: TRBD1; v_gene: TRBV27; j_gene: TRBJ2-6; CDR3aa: CASSKDRGQAGANVLTF; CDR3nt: TGTGCCAGCAGCAAGGACAGGGGGCAAGCTGGGGCCAACGTCCTGACTTTC
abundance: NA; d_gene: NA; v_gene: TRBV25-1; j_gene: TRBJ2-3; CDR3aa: CASTGTSTDTQYF; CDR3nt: TGTGCCAGCACCGGGACCAGCACAGATACGCAGTATTTT
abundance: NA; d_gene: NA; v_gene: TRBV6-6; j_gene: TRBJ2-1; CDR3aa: CASSQSGSSYNEQFF; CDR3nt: TGTGCCAGCAGTCAAAGCGGAAGCTCCTACAATGAGCAGTTCTTC
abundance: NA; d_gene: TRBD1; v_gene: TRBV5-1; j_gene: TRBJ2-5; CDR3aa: CASNRGGLEETQYF; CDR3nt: TGCGCCAGCAACAGGGGCGGGTTGGAAGAGACCCAGTACTTC
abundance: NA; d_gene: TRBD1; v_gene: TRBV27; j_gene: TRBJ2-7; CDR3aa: CASSLVGDRGHEQYF; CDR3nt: TGTGCCAGCAGTTTAGTGGGCGACAGGGGCCACGAGCAGTACTTC
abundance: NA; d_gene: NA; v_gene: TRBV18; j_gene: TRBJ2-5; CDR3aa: CASSPRDQETQYF; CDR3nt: TGTGCCAGCTCACCACGGGACCAAGAGACCCAGTACTTC
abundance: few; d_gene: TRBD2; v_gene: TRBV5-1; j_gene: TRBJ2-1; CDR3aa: CASIRNLTSGSSYEQFF; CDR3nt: TGCGCCAGCATCCGGAACCTGACTAGCGGGAGTTCCTATGAGCAGTTCTTC
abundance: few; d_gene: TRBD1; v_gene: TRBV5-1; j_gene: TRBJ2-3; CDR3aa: CASTLTGGSPSTDTQYF; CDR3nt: TGCGCCAGCACGCTGACAGGGGGTTCTCCTAGCACAGATACGCAGTATTTT
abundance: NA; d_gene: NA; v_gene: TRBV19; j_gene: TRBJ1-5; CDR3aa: CASSIVGAGQPQHF; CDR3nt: TGTGCCAGTAGTATTGTGGGGGCCGGACAGCCCCAGCATTTT
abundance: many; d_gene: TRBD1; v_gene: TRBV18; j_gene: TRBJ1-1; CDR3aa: CASSGGQGNTEAFF; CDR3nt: TGTGCCAGCTCAGGTGGACAGGGTAACACTGAAGCTTTCTTT
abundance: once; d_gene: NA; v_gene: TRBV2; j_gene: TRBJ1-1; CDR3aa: CASSVTLQGRAADTEAFF; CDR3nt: TGTGCCAGCAGCGTAACCCTACAAGGCCGGGCGGCGGACACTGAAGCTTTCTTT
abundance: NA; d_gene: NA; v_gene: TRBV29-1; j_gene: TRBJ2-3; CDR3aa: CSVEQGRTDTQYF; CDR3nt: TGCAGCGTTGAACAGGGCCGCACAGATACGCAGTATTTT
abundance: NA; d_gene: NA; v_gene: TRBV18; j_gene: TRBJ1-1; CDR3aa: CASSPREVASNTEAFF; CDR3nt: TGTGCCAGCTCACCCCGGGAAGTGGCGTCCAACACTGAAGCTTTCTTT
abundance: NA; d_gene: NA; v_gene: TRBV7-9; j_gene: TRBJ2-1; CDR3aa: CASSPPGGSYNEQFF; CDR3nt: TGTGCCAGCAGCCCCCCTGGGGGCTCCTACAATGAGCAGTTCTTC
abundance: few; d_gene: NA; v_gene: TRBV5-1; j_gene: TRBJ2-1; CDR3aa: CASSLELDNEQFF; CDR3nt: TGCGCCAGCAGCCTGGAGCTGGACAATGAGCAGTTCTTC
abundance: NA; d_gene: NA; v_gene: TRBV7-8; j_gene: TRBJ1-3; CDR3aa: CASSPYRYSGNTIYF; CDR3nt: TGTGCCAGCAGCCCCTACAGATACTCTGGAAACACCATATATTTT